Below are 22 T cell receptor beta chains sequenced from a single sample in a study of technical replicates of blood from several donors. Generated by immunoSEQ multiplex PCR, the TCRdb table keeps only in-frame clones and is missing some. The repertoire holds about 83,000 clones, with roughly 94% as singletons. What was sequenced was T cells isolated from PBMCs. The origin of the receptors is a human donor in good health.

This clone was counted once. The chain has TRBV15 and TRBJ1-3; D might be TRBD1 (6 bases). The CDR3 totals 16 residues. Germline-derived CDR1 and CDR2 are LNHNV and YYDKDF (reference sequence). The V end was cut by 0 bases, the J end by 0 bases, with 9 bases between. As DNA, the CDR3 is TGTGCCACCAGCAGAGATGTGGGGGCCTCTGGAAACACCATATATTTT. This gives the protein CATSRDVGASGNTIYF.

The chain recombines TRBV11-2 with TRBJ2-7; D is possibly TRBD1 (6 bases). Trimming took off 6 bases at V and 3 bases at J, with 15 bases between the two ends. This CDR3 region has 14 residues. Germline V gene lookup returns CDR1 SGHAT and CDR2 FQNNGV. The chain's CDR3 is CASSSLDRLYEQYF. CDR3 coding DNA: TGTGCCAGCAGTAGTCTGGACAGACTCTACGAGCAGTACTTC.

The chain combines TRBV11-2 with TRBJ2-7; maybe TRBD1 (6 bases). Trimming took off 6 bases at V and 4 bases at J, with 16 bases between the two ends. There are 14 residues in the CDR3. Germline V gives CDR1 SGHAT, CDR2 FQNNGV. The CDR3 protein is CASRNYREGYEQYF. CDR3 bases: TGTGCCAGCAGGAATTACAGGGAAGGTTACGAGCAGTACTTC.

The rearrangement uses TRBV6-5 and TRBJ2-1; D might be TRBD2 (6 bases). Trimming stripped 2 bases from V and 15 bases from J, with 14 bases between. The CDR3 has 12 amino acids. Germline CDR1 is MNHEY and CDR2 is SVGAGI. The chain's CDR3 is CASSYTTSGLFF. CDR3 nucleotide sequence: TGTGCCAGCAGTTACACGACTAGTGGTCTGTTCTTC.

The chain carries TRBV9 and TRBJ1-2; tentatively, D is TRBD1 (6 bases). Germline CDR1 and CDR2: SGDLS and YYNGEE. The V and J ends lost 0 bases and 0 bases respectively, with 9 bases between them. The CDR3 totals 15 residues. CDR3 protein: CASSVGAGANYGYTF. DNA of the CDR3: TGTGCCAGCAGCGTAGGGGCAGGGGCTAACTATGGCTACACCTTC.

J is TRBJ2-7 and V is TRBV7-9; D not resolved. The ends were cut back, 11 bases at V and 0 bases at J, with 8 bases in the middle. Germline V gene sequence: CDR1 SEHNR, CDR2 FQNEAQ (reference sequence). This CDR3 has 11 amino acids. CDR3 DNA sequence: TGTGCCGCTTCGGGCTCCTACGAGCAGTACTTC. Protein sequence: CAASGSYEQYF.

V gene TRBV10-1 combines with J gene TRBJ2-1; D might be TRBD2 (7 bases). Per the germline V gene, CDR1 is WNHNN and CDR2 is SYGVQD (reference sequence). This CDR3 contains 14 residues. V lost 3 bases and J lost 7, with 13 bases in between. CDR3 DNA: TGCGCCAGCAGTGAACCCGGGGGGCGAAATGAGCAGTTCTTC. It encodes CASSEPGGRNEQFF.

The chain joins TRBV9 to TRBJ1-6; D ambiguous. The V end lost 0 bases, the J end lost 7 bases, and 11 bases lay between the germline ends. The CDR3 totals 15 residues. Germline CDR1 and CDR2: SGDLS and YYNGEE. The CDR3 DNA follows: TGTGCCAGCAGCGTAGAGACGGGATTCAATTCACCCCTCCACTTT. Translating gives CASSVETGFNSPLHF.

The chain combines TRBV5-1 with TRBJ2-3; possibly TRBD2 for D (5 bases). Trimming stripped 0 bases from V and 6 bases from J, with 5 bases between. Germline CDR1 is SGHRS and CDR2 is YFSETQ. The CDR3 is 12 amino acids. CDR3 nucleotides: TGCGCCAGCAGCTTGGCGGGGGATACGCAGTATTTT. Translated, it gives CASSLAGDTQYF. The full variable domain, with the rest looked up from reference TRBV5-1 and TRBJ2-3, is KAGVTQTPRYLIKTRGQQVTLSCSPISGHRSVSWYQQTPGQGLQFLFEYFSETQRNKGNFPGRFSGRQFSNSRSEMNVSTLELGDSALYLCASSLAGDTQYFGPGTRLTVL.

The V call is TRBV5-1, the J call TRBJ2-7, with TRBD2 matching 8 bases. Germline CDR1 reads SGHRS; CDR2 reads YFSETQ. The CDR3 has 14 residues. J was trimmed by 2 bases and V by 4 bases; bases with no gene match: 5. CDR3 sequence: CASSTGLDPYEQYF. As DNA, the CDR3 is TGCGCCAGCAGCACGGGACTAGATCCCTACGAGCAGTACTTC.

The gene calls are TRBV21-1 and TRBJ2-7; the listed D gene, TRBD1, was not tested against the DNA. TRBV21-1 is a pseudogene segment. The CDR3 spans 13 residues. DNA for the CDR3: TGTGCCAGCAGCCCAGGGGGCTCCTACGAGCAGTACTTC. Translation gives CASSPGGSYEQYF.

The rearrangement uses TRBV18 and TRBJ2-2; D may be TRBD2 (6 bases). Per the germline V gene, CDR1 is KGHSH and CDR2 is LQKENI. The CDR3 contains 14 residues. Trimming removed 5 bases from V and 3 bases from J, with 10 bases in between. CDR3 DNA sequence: TGTGCCAGCTCAGAGTCGGGAGACACCGGGGAGCTGTTTTTT. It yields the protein CASSESGDTGELFF. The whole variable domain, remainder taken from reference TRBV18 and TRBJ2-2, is NAGVMQNPRHLVRRRGQEARLRCSPMKGHSHVYWYRQLPEEGLKFMVYLQKENIIDESGMPKERFSAEFPKEGPSILRIQQVVRGDSAAYFCASSESGDTGELFFGEGSRLTVL.

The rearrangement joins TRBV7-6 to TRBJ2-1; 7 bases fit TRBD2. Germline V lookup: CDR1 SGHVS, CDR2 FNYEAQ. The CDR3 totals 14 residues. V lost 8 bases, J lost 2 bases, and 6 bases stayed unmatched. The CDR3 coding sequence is TGTGCCAGCTCTGAGGGGAGGGCCTACAATGAGCAGTTCTTC. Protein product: CASSEGRAYNEQFF.

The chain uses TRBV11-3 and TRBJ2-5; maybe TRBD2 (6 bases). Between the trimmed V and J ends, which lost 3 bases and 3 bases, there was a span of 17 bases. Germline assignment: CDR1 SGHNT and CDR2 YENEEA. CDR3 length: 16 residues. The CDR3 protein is CASSLPNSGLEETQYF. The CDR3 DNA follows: TGTGCCAGCAGCTTGCCGAATAGCGGATTAGAAGAGACCCAGTACTTC.

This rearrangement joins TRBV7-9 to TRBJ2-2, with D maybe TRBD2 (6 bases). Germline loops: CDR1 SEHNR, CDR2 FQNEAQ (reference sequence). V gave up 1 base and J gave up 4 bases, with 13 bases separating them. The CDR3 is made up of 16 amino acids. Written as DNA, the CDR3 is TGTGCCAGCAGCTTAGGAGTGCGGGAAACCACCGGGGAGCTGTTTTTT. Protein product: CASSLGVRETTGELFF.

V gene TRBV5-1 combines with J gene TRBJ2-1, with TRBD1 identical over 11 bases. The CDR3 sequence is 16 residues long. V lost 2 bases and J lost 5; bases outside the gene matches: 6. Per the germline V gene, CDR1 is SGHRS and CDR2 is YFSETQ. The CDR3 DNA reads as TGCGCCAGCAGCTTAGTAGGGACAGGGGGACACAATGAGCAGTTCTTC. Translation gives CASSLVGTGGHNEQFF.

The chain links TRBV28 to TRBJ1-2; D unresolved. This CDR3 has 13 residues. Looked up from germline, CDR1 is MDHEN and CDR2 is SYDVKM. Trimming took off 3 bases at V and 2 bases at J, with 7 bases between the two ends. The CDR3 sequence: CASSFATNYGYTF. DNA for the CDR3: TGTGCCAGCAGTTTCGCGACAAACTATGGCTACACCTTC.

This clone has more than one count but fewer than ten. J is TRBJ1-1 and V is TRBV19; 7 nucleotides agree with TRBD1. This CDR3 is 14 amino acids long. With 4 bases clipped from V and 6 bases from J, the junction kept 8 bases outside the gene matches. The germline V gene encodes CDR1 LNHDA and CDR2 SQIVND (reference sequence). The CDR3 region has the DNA TGTGCCAGTAGTAACGACAGGGTCGTCGCTGAAGCTTTCTTT. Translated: CASSNDRVVAEAFF.

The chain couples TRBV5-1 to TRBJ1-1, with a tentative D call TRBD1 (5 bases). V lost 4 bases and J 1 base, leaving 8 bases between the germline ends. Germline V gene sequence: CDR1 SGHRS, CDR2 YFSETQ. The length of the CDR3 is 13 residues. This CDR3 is CASSPRANTEAFF. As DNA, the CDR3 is TGCGCCAGCAGCCCCAGGGCGAACACTGAAGCTTTCTTT.

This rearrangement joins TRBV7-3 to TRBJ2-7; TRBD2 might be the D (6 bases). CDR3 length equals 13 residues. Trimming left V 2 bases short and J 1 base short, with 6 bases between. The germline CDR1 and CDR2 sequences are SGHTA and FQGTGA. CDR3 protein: CASSLGRSYEQYF. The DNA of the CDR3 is TGTGCCAGCAGCTTAGGGAGGTCCTACGAGCAGTACTTC.

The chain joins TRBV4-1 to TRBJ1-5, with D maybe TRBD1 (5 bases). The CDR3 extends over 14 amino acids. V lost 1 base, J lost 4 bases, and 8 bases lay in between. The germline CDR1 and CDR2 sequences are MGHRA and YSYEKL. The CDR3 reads CASSQGTLNQPQHF. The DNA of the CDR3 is TGCGCCAGCAGCCAAGGGACACTGAATCAGCCCCAGCATTTT.

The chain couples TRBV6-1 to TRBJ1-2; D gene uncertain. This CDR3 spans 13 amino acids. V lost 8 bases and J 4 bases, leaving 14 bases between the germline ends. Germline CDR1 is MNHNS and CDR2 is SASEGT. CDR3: CASRLEGFYGYTF. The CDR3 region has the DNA TGTGCCAGCCGGCTAGAAGGTTTCTATGGCTACACCTTC.